This T cell receptor beta chain was identified in a study of control samples from healthy donors and cancer patients. Germline CDR1 reads MRHNA; CDR2 reads SNTAGT. This CDR3 region has 13 residues. The V end was cut by 2 bases, the J end by 5 bases, with 9 bases between. Sequencing was performed with immunoSEQ multiplex PCR; in TCRdb, only in-frame clones are kept and a portion is missing. The sample contains some 120,000 clones, around 89% of which appear only once. This chain uses TRBV6-4 with TRBJ1-2, with D unclear. Sequencing input: blood. The receptor was isolated from a man aged 45-65 years in good health. The CDR3 DNA follows: TGTGCCAGCAGTGACACCGGGAAGTATGGCTACACCTTC. It encodes CASSDTGKYGYTF.